A single sample is the source of the 17 T cell receptor beta chains below, sequenced in a study of CD4 T cells in relation to SARS-CoV-2 and coronaviruses. Assay used: immunoSEQ multiplex PCR; TCRdb lists only in-frame clones, some missing. The sample has 60,000 to 80,000 clones, 80% to 90% seen once. The unexposed donors gave CD4+ T cells in about 2011-2019, prior to COVID-19. The sequenced sample consisted of memory CD4+ T cells from PBMCs. The receptors stem from a human donor in good health.

The V gene is TRBV7-9, the J gene TRBJ1-2; tentatively, D is TRBD1 (5 bases). The CDR3 is 13 residues long. CDR1 is SEHNR and CDR2 is FQNEAQ in the germline V gene (reference sequence). The germline V and J ends were trimmed by 5 bases and 8 bases, with 15 bases remaining between them. DNA for the CDR3: TGTGCCAGCAGCCAGGGCGGGGTACCCGGCTACACCTTC. This gives the protein CASSQGGVPGYTF.

The chain employs TRBV18 and TRBJ1-4; D is unresolved. Trimming cost V 4 bases and J 0 bases, with 3 bases left between them. Germline V lookup: CDR1 KGHSH, CDR2 LQKENI. This CDR3 has 13 amino acids. The CDR3 coding sequence is TGTGCCAGCTCACAAGCAACTAATGAAAAACTGTTTTTT. Translating gives CASSQATNEKLFF. Complete variable domain (other parts from reference TRBV18 and TRBJ1-4): NAGVMQNPRHLVRRRGQEARLRCSPMKGHSHVYWYRQLPEEGLKFMVYLQKENIIDESGMPKERFSAEFPKEGPSILRIQQVVRGDSAAYFCASSQATNEKLFFGSGTQLSVL.

The V and J genes are TRBV5-1 and TRBJ2-3; TRBD2 aligns across 8 bases. Trimming at V came to 4 bases and at J to 1 base, leaving 11 bases not matched to a gene. Germline CDR1 and CDR2: SGHRS and YFSETQ. CDR3 length: 17 residues. CDR3 residues: CASSPQVAGTRTDTQYF. DNA of the CDR3: TGCGCCAGCAGCCCACAGGTAGCGGGGACCCGCACAGATACGCAGTATTTT.

The V call is TRBV10-3, the J call TRBJ2-1, with 11 bases matching TRBD2. This CDR3 region has 17 residues. From germline, CDR1 is ENHRY and CDR2 SYGVKD. After removal of 5 bases from V and 8 bases from J, the junction contained 14 bases not matched to a gene. The CDR3 protein is CAISTQSTSGSGDEQFF. For the CDR3, the DNA is TGTGCCATCAGTACCCAATCAACTAGCGGGAGCGGAGATGAGCAGTTCTTC.

J is TRBJ2-5 and V is TRBV2, with D maybe TRBD1 (5 bases). Germline CDR1 is SNHLY and CDR2 is FYNNEI. Trimming stripped 5 bases from V and 0 bases from J, with 16 bases between. This CDR3 is built from 16 residues. CDR3 DNA: TGTGCCAGCAGTCGTGACAGAATTCAGTACCAAGAGACCCAGTACTTC. Its translation: CASSRDRIQYQETQYF. The full variable domain, with the rest looked up from reference TRBV2 and TRBJ2-5, is EPEVTQTPSHQVTQMGQEVILRCVPISNHLYFYWYRQILGQKVEFLVSFYNNEISEKSEIFDDQFSVERPDGSNFTLKIRSTKLEDSAMYFCASSRDRIQYQETQYFGPGTRLLVL.

This clone was counted a single time. The rearrangement links TRBV15 to TRBJ2-7; D uncertain. V was clipped by 0 bases and J by 5 bases, with 5 bases between them. Germline V gives CDR1 LNHNV, CDR2 YYDKDF (reference sequence). This CDR3 has 12 residues. The CDR3 here is CATSRDRNEQYF. The DNA for the CDR3 is TGTGCCACCAGCAGAGATCGGAACGAGCAGTACTTC.

This chain joins TRBV4-1 and TRBJ2-7; D call uncertain. Between the trimmed V and J ends, which lost 2 bases and 0 bases, there was a span of 20 bases. Germline assignment: CDR1 MGHRA and CDR2 YSYEKL. The CDR3 extends over 18 amino acids. The CDR3 DNA follows: TGCGCCAGCAGCCAACTTGGAGCTCCTTTTCTTAGCTCCTACGAGCAGTACTTC. It is translated as CASSQLGAPFLSSYEQYF.

DNA of the CDR3: TGTGCCAGCAGCCAAGGAGTGGGTTCATCGCACTATGGCTACACCTTC. Its protein product is CASSQGVGSSHYGYTF. J is TRBJ1-2 and V is TRBV3-1 (or the pseudogene TRBV3-2); D remains unclear. Trimming cost V 1 base and J 3 bases, with 15 bases left between them. The CDR3 spans 16 residues. Germline CDR1 is LGHDT and CDR2 is YNNKEL (reference sequence).

The rearrangement uses TRBV6-5 and TRBJ1-4; 9 bases line up with TRBD1. J gave up 6 bases and V 6 bases, and 5 bases lay outside the gene matches. The CDR3 sequence is 14 residues long. Germline assignment: CDR1 MNHEY and CDR2 SVGAGI. In DNA, the CDR3 is TGTGCCAGCAGAGGACAGGGGACTGATGAAAAACTGTTTTTT. Amino acid sequence: CASRGQGTDEKLFF.

This chain joins TRBV18 and TRBJ2-1; 7 bases match TRBD2. Losses at the gene ends were 3 bases for V and 3 bases for J; bases not matched to a gene: 8. The germline gives CDR1 KGHSH, CDR2 LQKENI. The CDR3 runs 16 residues. The CDR3 coding sequence is TGTGCCAGCTCACCTTCGATCGGGGGGTACTACAATGAGCAGTTCTTC. Its translation: CASSPSIGGYYNEQFF. Together with reference TRBV18 and TRBJ2-1, the CDR3 gives the full variable domain: NAGVMQNPRHLVRRRGQEARLRCSPMKGHSHVYWYRQLPEEGLKFMVYLQKENIIDESGMPKERFSAEFPKEGPSILRIQQVVRGDSAAYFCASSPSIGGYYNEQFFGPGTRLTVL.

The rearrangement joins TRBV5-4 to TRBJ2-1; 8 nucleotides line up with TRBD2. CDR1 and CDR2 (germline): SGHNT, YYREEE (reference sequence). J gave up 8 bases and V 0 bases, and 7 bases lay outside the gene matches. The CDR3 sequence is 15 residues long. CDR3 residues: CASSLEPSGYYEQFF. In DNA form, the CDR3 reads TGTGCCAGCAGCTTGGAGCCTAGCGGGTACTATGAGCAGTTCTTC. Complete variable domain (other parts from reference TRBV5-4 and TRBJ2-1): ETGVTQSPTHLIKTRGQQVTLRCSSQSGHNTVSWYQQALGQGPQFIFQYYREEENGRGNFPPRFSGLQFPNYSSELNVNALELDDSALYLCASSLEPSGYYEQFFGPGTRLTVL.

This clone was observed a single time. The chain is built from TRBV2 and TRBJ1-1, with D maybe TRBD1 (6 bases). Germline CDR1 and CDR2: SNHLY and FYNNEI. The length of the CDR3 is 18 residues. V lost 4 bases and J lost 2, with 23 bases in between. The CDR3 region is CASSVKKGVRTLNTEAFF. DNA for the CDR3: TGTGCCAGCAGTGTAAAAAAGGGGGTCAGAACTTTAAACACTGAAGCTTTCTTT.

The V and J genes are TRBV9 and TRBJ2-3; D remains unclear. Germline-derived CDR1 and CDR2 are SGDLS and YYNGEE. The CDR3 extends over 13 amino acids. V shed 3 bases and J shed 3 bases, with 8 bases lying between them. The CDR3 nucleotides are TGTGCCAGCAGCGCGTTATTAACAGATACGCAGTATTTT. Its protein is CASSALLTDTQYF. Filled out from reference TRBV9 and TRBJ2-3, the complete variable domain reads DSGVTQTPKHLITATGQRVTLRCSPRSGDLSVYWYQQSLDQGLQFLIQYYNGEERAKGNILERFSAQQFPDLHSELNLSSLELGDSALYFCASSALLTDTQYFGPGTRLTVL.

This sequence joins TRBV5-4 and TRBJ1-6; TRBD1 is a possible D gene (5 bases). The V gene lost 7 bases and the J gene lost 7 bases, with 15 bases spanning the gap. The CDR3 has 14 amino acids. Germline CDR1 is SGHNT and CDR2 is YYREEE (reference sequence). CDR3 bases: TGTGCCAGCGGTCGGGACGGAGACAATTCACCCCTCCACTTT. This encodes CASGRDGDNSPLHF.

The chain recombines TRBV9 with TRBJ2-3; D is uncertain. With 4 bases removed from V and 4 bases from J, the gap between germline ends came to 10 bases. CDR1 SGDLS and CDR2 YYNGEE come from the germline V gene. The CDR3 has 13 amino acids. The DNA of the CDR3 is TGTGCCAGCAGCACCCTGCGCCCAGATACGCAGTATTTT. It yields the protein CASSTLRPDTQYF. The full variable domain, its missing parts supplied by reference TRBV9 and TRBJ2-3, is DSGVTQTPKHLITATGQRVTLRCSPRSGDLSVYWYQQSLDQGLQFLIQYYNGEERAKGNILERFSAQQFPDLHSELNLSSLELGDSALYFCASSTLRPDTQYFGPGTRLTVL.

The V gene is TRBV7-2, the J gene TRBJ2-3, with D possibly TRBD2 on 6 matching bases. The germline CDR1 and CDR2 sequences are SGHTA and FQGNSA. The CDR3 is made up of 12 amino acids. The V end was cut by 3 bases, the J end by 6 bases, with 7 bases between. DNA of the CDR3: TGTGCCAGCAGCTTGGGGAGGGATACGCAGTATTTT. As protein: CASSLGRDTQYF.

The gene calls are TRBV2 and TRBJ1-5; possible D gene TRBD1, 6 bases. Deletions cut 7 bases from V and 9 bases from J, with 16 bases between. This CDR3 has 13 residues. CDR1 is SNHLY and CDR2 is FYNNEI in the germline V gene. The CDR3 bases are TGTGCCAGCACCGGGGACATGCATTCGCCCCAGCATTTT. Its translation: CASTGDMHSPQHF.